One sample yielded the 5 T cell receptor beta chains listed below, sequenced in a study of blood T cell repertoires in COVID-19. Repertoires were generated with immunoSEQ multiplex PCR, while TCRdb's copy carries only in-frame clones and drops some. The repertoire holds some 150,000 clones, with around 79% as singletons. The sample taken for sequencing was PBMCs or T cells enriched from blood (not recorded which). The receptors were gathered from a woman in her forties or fifties who had recovered from COVID-19.

This clone has only one observation. V is TRBV14 and J is TRBJ2-1; 13 bases match TRBD2. The CDR3 totals 16 residues. Germline CDR1 is SGHDN and CDR2 is FVKESK. The J segment lost 12 bases and the V segment lost 0 bases, leaving 8 bases of the junction unmatched. The CDR3 DNA reads as TGTGCCAGCAGCCAAGAGCTAGGGACTAGCGGGGAAACGCAGTTCTTC. This translates into CASSQELGTSGETQFF.

The chain is built from TRBV9 and TRBJ2-1, with 9 positions matching TRBD2. J gave up 7 bases and V 0 bases, and 5 bases lay outside the gene matches. The CDR3 is 15 amino acids. The germline V gene encodes CDR1 SGDLS and CDR2 YYNGEE. CDR3 protein: CASSVASGIKNEQFF. The CDR3 DNA is TGTGCCAGCAGCGTAGCTAGCGGGATTAAGAATGAGCAGTTCTTC.

The chain is built from TRBV29-1 and TRBJ2-1; 8 nucleotides align to TRBD2. This CDR3 contains 12 residues. The V gene's germline CDR1 is SQVTM and CDR2 ANQGSEA. V dropped 4 bases and J dropped 6; count of bases not matched to a gene: 2. The CDR3, as DNA: TGCAGCGTTGCCGGGAGGGCCAATGAGCAGTTCTTC. Amino acid sequence: CSVAGRANEQFF.

The rearrangement links TRBV9 to TRBJ1-1; 7 bases agree with TRBD1. The CDR3 has 15 amino acids. Germline V gene lookup returns CDR1 SGDLS and CDR2 YYNGEE. V dropped 3 bases and J dropped 1; count of bases not matched to a gene: 6. The CDR3 nucleotides are TGTGCCAGCAGCGCCTCGGGACAGTCGAACACTGAAGCTTTCTTT. Translated, it gives CASSASGQSNTEAFF.

This chain joins TRBV5-4 and TRBJ1-4, with D uncertain. The CDR3 contains 14 residues. Per germline, CDR1 SGHNT and CDR2 YYREEE (reference sequence). The V end lost 2 bases, the J end lost 5 bases, and 10 bases lay between the germline ends. The chain's CDR3 is CASSLDPGNEKLFF. The CDR3, as DNA: TGTGCCAGCAGCTTAGACCCAGGAAATGAAAAACTGTTTTTT.